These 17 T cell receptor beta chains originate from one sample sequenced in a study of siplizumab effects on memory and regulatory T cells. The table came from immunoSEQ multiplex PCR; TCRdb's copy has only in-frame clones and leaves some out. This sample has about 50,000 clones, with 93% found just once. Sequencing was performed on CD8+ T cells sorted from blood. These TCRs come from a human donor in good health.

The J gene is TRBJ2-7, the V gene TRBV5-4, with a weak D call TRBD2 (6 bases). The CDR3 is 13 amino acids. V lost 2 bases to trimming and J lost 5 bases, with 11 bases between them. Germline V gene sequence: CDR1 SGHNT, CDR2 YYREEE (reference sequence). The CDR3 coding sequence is TGTGCCAGCAGCTTACAAGCGGGTAACGAGCAGTACTTC. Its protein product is CASSLQAGNEQYF. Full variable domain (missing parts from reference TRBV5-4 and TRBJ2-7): ETGVTQSPTHLIKTRGQQVTLRCSSQSGHNTVSWYQQALGQGPQFIFQYYREEENGRGNFPPRFSGLQFPNYSSELNVNALELDDSALYLCASSLQAGNEQYFGPGTRLTVT.

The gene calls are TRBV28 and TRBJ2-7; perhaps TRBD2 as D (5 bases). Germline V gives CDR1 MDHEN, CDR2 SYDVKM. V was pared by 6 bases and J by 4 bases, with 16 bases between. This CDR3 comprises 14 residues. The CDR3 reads CASSPPGIRYEQYF. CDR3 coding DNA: TGTGCCAGCAGCCCGCCGGGGATAAGGTACGAGCAGTACTTC.

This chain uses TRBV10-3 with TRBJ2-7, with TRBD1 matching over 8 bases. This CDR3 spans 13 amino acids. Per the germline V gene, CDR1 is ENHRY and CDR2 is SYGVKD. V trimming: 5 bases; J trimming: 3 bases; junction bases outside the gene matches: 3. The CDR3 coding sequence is TGTGCCATCAGTCCTGGACAGGGCTACGAGCAGTACTTC. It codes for CAISPGQGYEQYF.

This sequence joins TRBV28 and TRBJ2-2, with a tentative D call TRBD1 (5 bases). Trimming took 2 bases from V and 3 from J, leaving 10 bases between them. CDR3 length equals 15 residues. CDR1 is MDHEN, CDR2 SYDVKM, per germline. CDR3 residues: CASSLGRVDTGELFF. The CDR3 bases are TGTGCCAGCAGTTTAGGCAGGGTGGACACCGGGGAGCTGTTTTTT. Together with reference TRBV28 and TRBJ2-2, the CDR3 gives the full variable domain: DVKVTQSSRYLVKRTGEKVFLECVQDMDHENMFWYRQDPGLGLRLIYFSYDVKMKEKGDIPEGYSVSREKKERFSLILESASTNQTSMYLCASSLGRVDTGELFFGEGSRLTVL.

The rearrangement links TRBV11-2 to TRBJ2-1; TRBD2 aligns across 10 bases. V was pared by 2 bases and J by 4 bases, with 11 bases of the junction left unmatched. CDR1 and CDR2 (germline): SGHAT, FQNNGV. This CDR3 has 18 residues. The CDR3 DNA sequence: TGTGCCAGCAGCTTAACCCCGAGTATTAGCGGGAGGTACAATGAGCAGTTCTTC. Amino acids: CASSLTPSISGRYNEQFF. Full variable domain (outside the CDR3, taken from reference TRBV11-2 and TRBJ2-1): EAGVAQSPRYKIIEKRQSVAFWCNPISGHATLYWYQQILGQGPKLLIQFQNNGVVDDSQLPKDRFSAERLKGVDSTLKIQPAKLEDSAVYLCASSLTPSISGRYNEQFFGPGTRLTVL.

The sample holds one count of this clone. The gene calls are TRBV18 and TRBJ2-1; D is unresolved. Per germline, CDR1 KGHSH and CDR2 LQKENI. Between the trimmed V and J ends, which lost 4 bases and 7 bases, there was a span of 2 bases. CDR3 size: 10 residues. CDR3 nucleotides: TGTGCCAGCTCACAAAATGAGCAGTTCTTC. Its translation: CASSQNEQFF. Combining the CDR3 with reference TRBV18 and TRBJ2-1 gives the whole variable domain NAGVMQNPRHLVRRRGQEARLRCSPMKGHSHVYWYRQLPEEGLKFMVYLQKENIIDESGMPKERFSAEFPKEGPSILRIQQVVRGDSAAYFCASSQNEQFFGPGTRLTVL.

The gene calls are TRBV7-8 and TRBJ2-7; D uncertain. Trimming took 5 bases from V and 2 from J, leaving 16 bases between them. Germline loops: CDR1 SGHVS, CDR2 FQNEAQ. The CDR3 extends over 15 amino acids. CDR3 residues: CASSLRAAQTYEQYF. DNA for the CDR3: TGTGCCAGCAGCCTAAGGGCGGCACAAACCTACGAGCAGTACTTC.

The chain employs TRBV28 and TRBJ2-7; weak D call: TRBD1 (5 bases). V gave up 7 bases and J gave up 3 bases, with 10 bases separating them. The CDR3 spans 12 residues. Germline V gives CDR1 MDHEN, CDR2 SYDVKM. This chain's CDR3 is CASNQGLYEQYF. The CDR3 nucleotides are TGTGCCAGCAACCAGGGTCTCTACGAGCAGTACTTC.

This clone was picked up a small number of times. The CDR3 bases are TGTGCCAGTAGTATCACCCACGGGAGAGATACGCAGTATTTT. Translated: CASSITHGRDTQYF. The V gene is TRBV19, the J gene TRBJ2-3; maybe TRBD2 (6 bases). V lost 3 bases and J 5 bases, leaving 12 bases between the germline ends. The CDR3 is made up of 14 amino acids. Germline V CDR1 and CDR2: LNHDA, SQIVND (reference sequence).

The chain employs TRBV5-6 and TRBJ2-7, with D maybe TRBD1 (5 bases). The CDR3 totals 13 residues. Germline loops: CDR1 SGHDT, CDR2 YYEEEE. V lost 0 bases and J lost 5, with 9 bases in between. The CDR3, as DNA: TGTGCCAGCAGCTTGGGCAGGGCGAACGAGCAGTACTTC. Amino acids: CASSLGRANEQYF.

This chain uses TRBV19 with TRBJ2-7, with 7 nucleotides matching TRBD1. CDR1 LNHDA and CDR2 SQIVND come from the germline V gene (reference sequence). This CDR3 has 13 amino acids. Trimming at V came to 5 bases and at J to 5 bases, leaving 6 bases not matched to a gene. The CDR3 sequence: CASSGTVGHEQYF. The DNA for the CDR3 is TGTGCCAGTAGTGGGACAGTGGGCCACGAGCAGTACTTC.

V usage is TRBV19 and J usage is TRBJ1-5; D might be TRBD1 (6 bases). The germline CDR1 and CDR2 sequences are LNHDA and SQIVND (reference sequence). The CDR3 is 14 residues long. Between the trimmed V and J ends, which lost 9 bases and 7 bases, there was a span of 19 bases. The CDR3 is CASQTGARRQPQHF. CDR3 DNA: TGTGCCAGCCAGACGGGGGCGCGGAGGCAGCCCCAGCATTTT.

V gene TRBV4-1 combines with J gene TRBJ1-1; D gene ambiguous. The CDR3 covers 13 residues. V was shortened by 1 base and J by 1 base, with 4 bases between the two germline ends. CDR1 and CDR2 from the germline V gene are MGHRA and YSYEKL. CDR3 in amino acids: CASSQVQNTEAFF. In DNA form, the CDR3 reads TGCGCCAGCAGCCAAGTTCAGAACACTGAAGCTTTCTTT.

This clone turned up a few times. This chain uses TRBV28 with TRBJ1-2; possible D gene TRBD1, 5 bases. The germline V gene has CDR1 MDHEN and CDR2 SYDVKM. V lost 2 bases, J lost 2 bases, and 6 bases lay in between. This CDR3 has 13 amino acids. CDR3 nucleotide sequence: TGTGCCAGCAGTTTAGGGGGAAACTATGGCTACACCTTC. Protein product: CASSLGGNYGYTF.

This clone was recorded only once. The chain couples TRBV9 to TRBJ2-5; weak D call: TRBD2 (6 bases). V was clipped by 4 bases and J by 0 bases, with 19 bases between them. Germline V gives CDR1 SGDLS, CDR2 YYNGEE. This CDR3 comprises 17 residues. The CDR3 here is CASSPVPSASYQETQYF. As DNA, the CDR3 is TGTGCCAGCAGCCCAGTCCCTAGCGCGTCGTACCAAGAGACCCAGTACTTC.

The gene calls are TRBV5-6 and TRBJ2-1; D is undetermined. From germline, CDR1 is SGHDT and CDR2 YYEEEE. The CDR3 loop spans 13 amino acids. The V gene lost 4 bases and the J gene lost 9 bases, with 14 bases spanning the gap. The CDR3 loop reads CASSPVPGPEQFF. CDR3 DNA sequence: TGTGCCAGCAGCCCCGTGCCCGGGCCTGAGCAGTTCTTC.

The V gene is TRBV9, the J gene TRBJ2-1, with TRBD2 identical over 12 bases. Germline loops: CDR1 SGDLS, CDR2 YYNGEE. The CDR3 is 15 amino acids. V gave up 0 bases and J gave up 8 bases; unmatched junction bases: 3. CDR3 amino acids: CASSVDLAGGDEQFF. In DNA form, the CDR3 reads TGTGCCAGCAGCGTAGATCTAGCGGGAGGGGATGAGCAGTTCTTC.